These 7 T cell receptor beta chains share one sample of origin, sequenced in a study of post-analysis software for immune sequencing data. General study points: Four or five TRBV segments, TRBV5-6, TRBV5-1 and TRBV20-1 among them, were found more frequent in patients than controls.

Built from TCR beta cDNA, the libraries had unique molecular identifiers in them. TCRdb analysed the PCR reads with MiXCR anew, one entry per CDR3 protein. The table has 740,000 or so distinct CDR3 sequences, approximately 53% seen once. Their specific antigens are unknown. Sequenced sample: blood. The receptor set was obtained from a girl aged 10 to 17 with multiple sclerosis.

The chain links TRBV20-1 to TRBJ2-7, with D perhaps TRBD2 (5 bases). CDR3 size: 13 residues. V lost 1 base, J lost 2 bases, and 9 bases lay in between. Germline values: CDR1 DFQATT, CDR2 SNEGSKA (reference sequence). The CDR3: CSARAPTTYEQYF. For the CDR3, the DNA is TGCAGTGCTAGAGCCCCGACTACCTACGAGCAGTACTTC.

The chain uses TRBV7-9 and TRBJ2-7; 7 bases line up with TRBD1. J lost 0 bases, V lost 5 bases, and 10 bases had no gene match. The CDR3 has 16 residues. From germline, CDR1 is SEHNR and CDR2 FQNEAQ (reference sequence). This CDR3 is CASSKERGLGSYEQYF. The CDR3 DNA sequence: TGTGCCAGCAGCAAAGAGAGGGGGCTTGGCTCCTACGAGCAGTACTTC.

This clonotype was observed a handful of times. The V and J genes are TRBV20-1 and TRBJ2-7; the D gene is possibly TRBD2 (5 bases). The germline CDR1 and CDR2 sequences are DFQATT and SNEGSKA (reference sequence). V lost 1 base, J lost 3 bases, and 10 bases lay in between. The CDR3 extends over 13 amino acids. The CDR3 protein is CSARVGVGYEQYF. As DNA, the CDR3 is TGCAGTGCTAGAGTCGGGGTCGGCTACGAGCAGTACTTC.

The V and J genes are TRBV12-3 or TRBV12-4 and TRBJ2-1; 7 nucleotides align to TRBD2. The CDR3 contains 12 residues. With 0 bases clipped from V and 11 bases from J, the junction kept 1 base outside the gene matches. The chain's CDR3 is CASSLAGGKQFF. The CDR3 nucleotides are TGTGCCAGCAGTTTAGCGGGGGGGAAGCAGTTCTTC.

This chain joins TRBV20-1 and TRBJ2-7; possible D gene TRBD2, 6 bases. In germline, CDR1 is DFQATT, CDR2 SNEGSKA (reference sequence). Trimming removed 2 bases from V and 3 bases from J, with 14 bases in between. The CDR3 is 14 amino acids. The CDR3, as DNA: TGCAGTGCTAGATATGCTAGCGCGGGCTACGAGCAGTACTTC. It is translated as CSARYASAGYEQYF.

This clonotype was seen only a few times. The chain uses TRBV29-1 and TRBJ1-2, with 7 bases aligning to TRBD1. Germline trimming cut 6 bases from V and 6 bases from J; bases unmatched to any gene: 10. The CDR3 totals 13 residues. Germline assignment: CDR1 SQVTM and CDR2 ANQGSEA. The CDR3 protein is CSVGQVLEHGYTF. CDR3 bases: TGCAGCGTAGGACAGGTTTTGGAGCATGGCTACACCTTC.

The chain links TRBV6-2 or TRBV6-3 to TRBJ2-7; the match to TRBD2 covers 8 bases. The CDR3 contains 14 residues. The V segment lost 7 bases and the J segment 4 bases; nucleotides outside the gene matches: 9. From germline, CDR1 is MNHEY and CDR2 SVGEGT. The CDR3 loop is CASMSSGSVYEQYF. In DNA, the CDR3 is TGTGCCAGCATGTCCAGCGGGAGTGTGTACGAGCAGTACTTC.